The 28 T cell receptor beta chains listed next were all sequenced from one sample in a study of cytomegalovirus exposure and HLA in healthy donors. Use of 60 Vbeta and 13 Jbeta primers characterized the PCR. Assay used: immunoSEQ multiplex PCR; TCRdb lists only in-frame clones, some missing. The sample includes over 200,000 clones, nearly 80% of them seen just once. The sequencing sample was made of PBMCs. The receptors here all came from a male donor in good health and CMV-seronegative.

Only one count was recorded for this clone. This rearrangement joins TRBV9 to TRBJ2-2; D ambiguous. Trimming cost V 0 bases and J 7 bases, with 13 bases left between them. CDR1 is SGDLS, CDR2 YYNGEE, per germline. This CDR3 is 15 amino acids long. This chain's CDR3 is CASSVAPRVGGELFF. The CDR3 coding sequence is TGTGCCAGCAGCGTAGCGCCTAGAGTAGGCGGGGAGCTGTTTTTT.

This chain links TRBV5-8 with TRBJ2-3, with D possibly being TRBD1 (6 bases). The CDR3 consists of 16 residues. V was shortened by 0 bases and J by 0 bases, with 11 bases between the two germline ends. CDR1 is SGHTS, CDR2 YDEGEE, per germline. CDR3 in DNA: TGTGCCAGCAGCTTGGTTGTGGGGGCTAGCACAGATACGCAGTATTTT. It is translated as CASSLVVGASTDTQYF. The whole variable domain, filled in from reference TRBV5-8 and TRBJ2-3, reads EAGVTQSPTHLIKTRGQQATLRCSPISGHTSVYWYQQALGLGLQFLLWYDEGEERNRGNFPPRFSGRQFPNYSSELNVNALELEDSALYLCASSLVVGASTDTQYFGPGTRLTVL.

This chain joins TRBV9 and TRBJ1-1, with unresolved D. Trimming shortened V by 0 bases and J by 2 bases, and 5 bases separated the two germline ends. The germline V gene has CDR1 SGDLS and CDR2 YYNGEE. The CDR3 sequence is 13 residues long. As DNA, the CDR3 is TGTGCCAGCAGCGTAGCCAGTAACACTGAAGCTTTCTTT. Protein: CASSVASNTEAFF.

The chain is built from TRBV6-5 and TRBJ2-4, with D perhaps matching TRBD1 (6 bases). CDR1 MNHEY and CDR2 SVGAGI come from the germline V gene. This CDR3 has 14 residues. Trimming stripped 5 bases from V and 6 bases from J, with 14 bases between. CDR3 in amino acids: CASSAGQLLNIQYF. DNA of the CDR3: TGTGCCAGCAGTGCTGGACAGTTACTAAACATTCAGTACTTC.

The DNA for the CDR3 is TGTGCCAGCAGCTCTACAGGGGGCAGGGGCACCGGGGAGCTGTTTTTT. Translated: CASSSTGGRGTGELFF. This sequence joins TRBV7-8 and TRBJ2-2, with TRBD1 matching over 9 bases. Trimming took 4 bases from V and 4 from J; bases not matched to a gene: 7. Germline V gene lookup returns CDR1 SGHVS and CDR2 FQNEAQ. The CDR3 loop spans 16 amino acids.

This chain uses TRBV5-1 with TRBJ1-2; 8 bases match TRBD1. The CDR3 sequence is 16 residues long. Germline lookup yields CDR1 SGHRS and CDR2 YFSETQ. The junction had 10 bases not matched to a gene; V was cut back by 4 bases and J by 2 bases. CDR3 in DNA: TGCGCCAGCAGCACCGCAACGGACAGGGAAAACTATGGCTACACCTTC. Encoded protein: CASSTATDRENYGYTF.

V and J are TRBV7-2 and TRBJ2-4, with 7 bases fitting TRBD2. Germline V gives CDR1 SGHTA, CDR2 FQGNSA. The CDR3 runs to 13 residues. The ends lost 4 bases at V and 7 bases at J; junction bases unmatched: 4. CDR3 DNA: TGTGCCAGCAGCTCACCCGGGGGGAACATTCAGTACTTC. Translating gives CASSSPGGNIQYF.

The V and J genes are TRBV15 and TRBJ2-5; D possibly corresponds to TRBD1 (7 bases). Germline CDR1 LNHNV, CDR2 YYDKDF (reference sequence). V was cut by 0 bases and J by 4 bases, with 15 bases left in between. This CDR3 is built from 16 residues. In DNA form, the CDR3 reads TGTGCCACCAGCAGAGAAAGACAGGGAGGACGAGAGACCCAGTACTTC. Residues: CATSRERQGGRETQYF.

The chain combines TRBV10-3 with TRBJ2-1; TRBD2 aligns across 10 bases. This CDR3 is 18 amino acids long. Trimming at V came to 6 bases and at J to 3 bases, leaving 14 bases not matched to a gene. The germline CDR1 and CDR2 sequences are ENHRY and SYGVKD. CDR3 coding DNA: TGTGCCATCAGCCCGGGACCAGCGGGAGGGGCGGGCTACAATGAGCAGTTCTTC. This codes for CAISPGPAGGAGYNEQFF.

This chain joins TRBV7-2 and TRBJ2-2; 13 bases match TRBD2. Germline assignment: CDR1 SGHTA and CDR2 FQGNSA. The CDR3 totals 17 residues. Unmatched junction bases numbered 7, after V lost 3 bases and J lost 6 bases. CDR3 loop: CASSFQLLAGGPGELFF. The CDR3 coding sequence is TGTGCCAGCAGCTTTCAGCTACTAGCGGGGGGGCCCGGGGAGCTGTTTTTT.

The chain is built from TRBV11-2 and TRBJ1-1, with D maybe TRBD1 (5 bases). Per the germline V gene, CDR1 is SGHAT and CDR2 is FQNNGV. This CDR3 has 13 amino acids. Trimming cost V 1 base and J 6 bases, with 9 bases left between them. CDR3 DNA: TGTGCCAGCAGCTTAGGGGGGGTCCCTGAAGCTTTCTTT. It codes for CASSLGGVPEAFF.

This clone was counted between two and nine times. The chain uses TRBV19 and TRBJ1-4, with D maybe TRBD1 (5 bases). Trimming took off 10 bases at V and 7 bases at J, with 13 bases between the two ends. The CDR3 consists of 12 residues. Per the germline V gene, CDR1 is LNHDA and CDR2 is SQIVND (reference sequence). This CDR3 is CATRQQGEKLFF. In DNA form, the CDR3 reads TGTGCCACCAGGCAGCAGGGTGAAAAACTGTTTTTT. Variable domain in full (rest from reference TRBV19 and TRBJ1-4): DGGITQSPKYLFRKEGQNVTLSCEQNLNHDAMYWYRQDPGQGLRLIYYSQIVNDFQKGDIAEGYSVSREKKESFPLTVTSAQKNPTAFYLCATRQQGEKLFFGSGTQLSVL.

This clone has a handful of counts. The chain links TRBV2 to TRBJ1-3, with D tentatively TRBD1 (5 bases). Per the germline V gene, CDR1 is SNHLY and CDR2 is FYNNEI. V was trimmed by 10 bases and J by 2 bases, leaving 18 bases between them. The CDR3 sequence is 15 residues long. Here the CDR3 reads CATSREGSAGNTIYF. The CDR3 nucleotides read TGTGCCACCTCCAGGGAAGGGTCTGCTGGAAACACCATATATTTT.

The CDR3 protein is CASSLNPQYEQYF. DNA of the CDR3: TGTGCCAGCAGCTTAAATCCCCAGTACGAGCAGTACTTC. The rearrangement joins TRBV7-9 to TRBJ2-7; D ambiguous. CDR1 and CDR2 from the germline V gene are SEHNR and FQNEAQ (reference sequence). V dropped 2 bases and J dropped 4 bases, with 9 bases sitting between them. This CDR3 region has 13 residues. The full variable domain, in which reference TRBV7-9 and TRBJ2-7 provide the parts outside the CDR3, is DTGVSQNPRHKITKRGQNVTFRCDPISEHNRLYWYRQTLGQGPEFLTYFQNEAQLEKSRLLSDRFSAERPKGSFSTLEIQRTEQGDSAMYLCASSLNPQYEQYFGPGTRLTVT.

The sample holds a few counts of this clone. This chain links TRBV7-6 with TRBJ2-2; TRBD2 agrees at 8 bases. Germline values: CDR1 SGHVS, CDR2 FNYEAQ. Trimming cost V 5 bases and J 3 bases; bases outside gene matches: 8. This CDR3 comprises 16 residues. The chain's CDR3 is CASSPSQRGYTGELFF. In DNA, the CDR3 is TGTGCCAGCAGCCCAAGCCAGCGGGGGTACACCGGGGAGCTGTTTTTT. Looking up the rest from reference TRBV7-6 and TRBJ2-2 gives the full variable domain: GAGVSQSPRYKVTKRGQDVALRCDPISGHVSLYWYRQALGQGPEFLTYFNYEAQQDKSGLPNDRFSAERPEGSISTLTIQRTEQRDSAMYRCASSPSQRGYTGELFFGEGSRLTVL.

This sequence joins TRBV28 and TRBJ2-3, with 9 nucleotides matching TRBD2. The CDR3 loop spans 16 amino acids. Losses at the gene ends were 3 bases for V and 3 bases for J; bases not matched to a gene: 7. Germline V gives CDR1 MDHEN, CDR2 SYDVKM. The CDR3 protein is CASSFRLLAGTDTQYF. The CDR3 DNA is TGTGCCAGCAGTTTCCGTCTCCTAGCGGGAACAGATACGCAGTATTTT.

The chain recombines TRBV7-2 with TRBJ2-1; TRBD2 aligns across 11 bases. Germline assignment: CDR1 SGHTA and CDR2 FQGNSA. The CDR3 covers 17 residues. V was pared by 4 bases and J by 3 bases, with 8 bases of the junction left unmatched. For the CDR3, the DNA is TGTGCCAGCAGCTCGCTCCTACTAGCGGGAGACTACAATGAGCAGTTCTTC. Protein: CASSSLLLAGDYNEQFF. Variable domain in full (rest from reference TRBV7-2 and TRBJ2-1): GAGVSQSPSNKVTEKGKDVELRCDPISGHTALYWYRQSLGQGLEFLIYFQGNSAPDKSGLPSDRFSAERTGGSVSTLTIQRTQQEDSAVYLCASSSLLLAGDYNEQFFGPGTRLTVL.

The chain couples TRBV19 to TRBJ2-7; a weak D match, TRBD2 (5 bases). The CDR3 has 14 amino acids. Germline V gene sequence: CDR1 LNHDA, CDR2 SQIVND (reference sequence). The V gene lost 8 bases and the J gene lost 3 bases, with 17 bases spanning the gap. The CDR3 spells CASSGLRGVYEQYF. The CDR3 DNA reads as TGTGCCAGTTCCGGACTTCGGGGTGTCTACGAGCAGTACTTC.

This chain joins TRBV5-4 and TRBJ1-1; 10 bases are a match to TRBD1. CDR1 is SGHNT, CDR2 YYREEE, per germline (reference sequence). The CDR3 runs to 15 residues. J was trimmed by 4 bases and V by 3 bases; bases with no gene match: 6. The CDR3 spells CASSSKRTGGTEAFF. CDR3 nucleotides: TGTGCCAGCAGCTCAAAACGGACAGGGGGCACTGAAGCTTTCTTT.

This clone was counted a single time. The V call is TRBV5-1, the J call TRBJ2-7; possible D gene TRBD1, 6 bases. The CDR3 is made up of 11 amino acids. The ends were cut back, 6 bases at V and 3 bases at J, with 7 bases in the middle. CDR1 SGHRS and CDR2 YFSETQ come from the germline V gene. The CDR3 DNA reads as TGCGCCAGCAAAGGGGGCTACGAGCAGTACTTC. It encodes CASKGGYEQYF.

This chain uses TRBV6-1 with TRBJ1-2; D gene ambiguous. Germline CDR1 is MNHNS and CDR2 is SASEGT. CDR3 length: 16 amino acids. The V and J ends lost 2 bases and 5 bases respectively, with 18 bases between them. CDR3 DNA sequence: TGTGCCAGCAGTGAATATATGCAGGCATCCCTATATGGCTACACCTTC. It codes for CASSEYMQASLYGYTF.

The V gene is TRBV7-8, the J gene TRBJ2-7; D is ambiguous. The CDR3 is made up of 15 amino acids. Trimming removed 1 base from V and 0 bases from J, with 10 bases in between. Germline V gives CDR1 SGHVS, CDR2 FQNEAQ. The CDR3 nucleotides are TGTGCCAGCAGCTTAGAAAGTGCCAGCTCCTACGAGCAGTACTTC. It encodes CASSLESASSYEQYF.

The CDR3 DNA is TGCGCCAGCAGCTGGGTTAGGGGGCGCAATGAGCAGTTCTTC. Protein product: CASSWVRGRNEQFF. The chain links TRBV5-1 to TRBJ2-1; TRBD1 agrees at 7 bases. The CDR3 contains 14 residues. With V trimmed by 3 bases and J by 6 bases, 6 bases remained unmatched. CDR1 is SGHRS, CDR2 YFSETQ, per germline.

The sample holds one count of this clone. This chain joins TRBV28 and TRBJ2-2; TRBD1 might be the D (6 bases). The length of the CDR3 is 13 residues. Trimming stripped 6 bases from V and 5 bases from J, with 10 bases between. The germline gives CDR1 MDHEN, CDR2 SYDVKM. This CDR3 is CASSITGTGELFF. CDR3 nucleotides: TGTGCCAGCAGCATAACAGGGACCGGGGAGCTGTTTTTT.

The V and J genes are TRBV28 and TRBJ1-4, with TRBD1 identical over 10 bases. Germline V gives CDR1 MDHEN, CDR2 SYDVKM. V lost 5 bases, J lost 0 bases, and 6 bases stayed unmatched. The CDR3 runs 17 residues. This CDR3 is CASSPWDRGSTNEKLFF. The CDR3 region has the DNA TGTGCCAGCAGTCCCTGGGACAGGGGCTCAACTAATGAAAAACTGTTTTTT.

The chain recombines TRBV6-5 with TRBJ1-5; tentative D call: TRBD1 (5 bases). Per the germline V gene, CDR1 is MNHEY and CDR2 is SVGAGI. The CDR3 is 14 amino acids. The V and J ends lost 6 bases and 6 bases respectively, with 15 bases between them. This CDR3 is CASSDGTQGQPQHF. The CDR3 DNA reads TGTGCCAGCAGCGACGGGACTCAGGGTCAGCCCCAGCATTTT.

CDR3 loop: CASSFSPGRTDTQYF. The DNA of the CDR3 is TGTGCCAGCAGCTTTTCACCCGGGAGGACAGATACGCAGTATTTT. The chain recombines TRBV7-3 with TRBJ2-3; 7 bases are shared with TRBD2. The germline V gene has CDR1 SGHTA and CDR2 FQGTGA. This CDR3 is built from 15 residues. V shed 3 bases, J shed 3 bases, and the junction held 6 bases outside the gene matches.

This chain links TRBV11-3 with TRBJ2-1; 8 positions match TRBD2. CDR1 and CDR2 from the germline V gene are SGHNT and YENEEA. With 5 bases clipped from V and 3 bases from J, the junction kept 15 bases outside the gene matches. The length of the CDR3 is 18 residues. The CDR3 DNA follows: TGTGCCAGCAGCCGATTGGCCGGGGGGGCAAAGGGCTACAATGAGCAGTTCTTC. It specifies CASSRLAGGAKGYNEQFF. Variable domain in full (rest from reference TRBV11-3 and TRBJ2-1): EAGVVQSPRYKIIEKKQPVAFWCNPISGHNTLYWYLQNLGQGPELLIRYENEEAVDDSQLPKDRFSAERLKGVDSTLKIQPAELGDSAVYLCASSRLAGGAKGYNEQFFGPGTRLTVL.